Below, 20 T cell receptor beta chains from the same sample are listed, as sequenced in a study of cytomegalovirus exposure and HLA in healthy donors. This PCR relied on a set of 60 Vbeta primers and 13 Jbeta primers. Some clones are missing from TCRdb's copy, which holds only in-frame ones; the method was immunoSEQ multiplex PCR. The profile shows about 200,000 clones, 78% of them singletons. The sample consisted of PBMCs. The receptors stem from a woman in her twenties or thirties in good health and CMV-seropositive.

The genes are TRBV5-1 and TRBJ2-2; no clear D. With 1 base removed from V and 2 bases from J, the gap between germline ends came to 9 bases. The CDR3 is 15 amino acids. Germline assignment: CDR1 SGHRS and CDR2 YFSETQ. CDR3 DNA: TGCGCCAGCAGCTTGCAACAGAAAAACACCGGGGAGCTGTTTTTT. Translated, it gives CASSLQQKNTGELFF.

The rearrangement links TRBV15 to TRBJ1-1, with D possibly being TRBD1 (5 bases). The germline CDR1 and CDR2 sequences are LNHNV and YYDKDF (reference sequence). V shed 5 bases and J shed 2 bases, with 12 bases lying between them. The CDR3 sequence is 14 residues long. The CDR3 DNA follows: TGTGCCACCAGCCGTATGACAGTAAACACTGAAGCTTTCTTT. Translating it yields CATSRMTVNTEAFF.

This clone occurred a few times. The rearrangement links TRBV7-3 to TRBJ2-2, with TRBD2 matching over 8 bases. Per germline, CDR1 SGHTA and CDR2 FQGTGA. Trimming removed 6 bases from V and 3 bases from J; junction bases left unmatched: 3. The CDR3 has 14 residues. CDR3 region: CASRGGGYTGELFF. The CDR3 coding sequence is TGTGCCAGCAGAGGCGGGGGGTACACCGGGGAGCTGTTTTTT.

This clone has more than one count but fewer than ten. The chain couples TRBV5-6 to TRBJ1-1, with a possible D match to TRBD1 (5 bases). The germline V gene encodes CDR1 SGHDT and CDR2 YYEEEE. V lost 4 bases and J lost 5, with 21 bases in between. The CDR3 is 16 amino acids. The CDR3 DNA follows: TGTGCCAGCAGCCCCCCGCCCAGGTGGACAAGGACTGAAGCTTTCTTT. Translating gives CASSPPPRWTRTEAFF.

This chain uses TRBV18 with TRBJ2-1; 8 bases map to TRBD2. The CDR3 spans 16 residues. Losses at the gene ends were 3 bases for V and 6 bases for J; bases not matched to a gene: 10. The V gene's germline CDR1 is KGHSH and CDR2 LQKENI. The CDR3 bases are TGTGCCAGCTCACCCGCACTAGCGCGGGGGGTCAATGAGCAGTTCTTC. Translating gives CASSPALARGVNEQFF.

The chain carries TRBV7-9 and TRBJ1-2, with D hard to call. Trimming pared 6 bases from V and 6 bases from J, leaving 26 bases between. This CDR3 is built from 17 residues. Germline loops: CDR1 SEHNR, CDR2 FQNEAQ (reference sequence). Written as DNA, the CDR3 is TGTGCCAGCAGGACGTCGTGGAGAGTCTATCCCCTGGATGGCTACACCTTC. As protein: CASRTSWRVYPLDGYTF.

The genes are TRBV28 and TRBJ2-3; possibly TRBD1 for D (5 bases). V was shortened by 4 bases and J by 0 bases, with 14 bases between the two germline ends. The CDR3 sequence is 16 residues long. Germline V gene lookup returns CDR1 MDHEN and CDR2 SYDVKM. The CDR3 spells CASSSLQETSTDTQYF. CDR3 in DNA: TGTGCCAGCAGTTCCTTACAGGAAACTAGCACAGATACGCAGTATTTT.

This chain joins TRBV28 and TRBJ1-4, with D possibly matching TRBD1 (5 bases). The ends were cut back, 3 bases at V and 6 bases at J, with 14 bases in the middle. Germline V gives CDR1 MDHEN, CDR2 SYDVKM. The CDR3 sequence is 15 residues long. CDR3 nucleotides: TGTGCCAGCAGTTTTCTTTGGGGGAGGGATGAAAAACTGTTTTTT. It translates to CASSFLWGRDEKLFF.

This clone appeared a few times. This chain uses TRBV7-3 with TRBJ1-6; D is unresolved. Germline V gives CDR1 SGHTA, CDR2 FQGTGA. The CDR3 extends over 14 amino acids. V was pared by 11 bases and J by 7 bases, with 18 bases between. CDR3 bases: TGTGCCGGTCCCCCCCGGAGGCGCAATTCACCCCTCCACTTT. Translating it yields CAGPPRRRNSPLHF.

This clone has just one count. Compared with germline, one end of the junction differs, possibly owing to a read error. The chain couples TRBV5-5 to TRBJ2-7; tentative D call: TRBD1 (6 bases). The CDR3 consists of 15 residues. Germline lookup yields CDR1 SGHKS and CDR2 YYEKEE (reference sequence). The CDR3 loop is CASTLTGLSSYEQYF. The DNA for the CDR3 is TGTGCCAGCACCTTGACAGGCTTGAGCTCCTACGAGCAGTACTTC. The whole variable domain, filled in from reference TRBV5-5 and TRBJ2-7, reads DAGVTQSPTHLIKTRGQQVTLRCSPISGHKSVSWYQQVLGQGPQFIFQYYEKEERGRGNFPDRFSARQFPNYSSELNVNALLLGDSALYLCASTLTGLSSYEQYFGPGTRLTVT.

The chain recombines TRBV6-6 with TRBJ1-1; D is undetermined. Trimming pared 5 bases from V and 1 base from J, leaving 8 bases between. Germline CDR1 and CDR2: MNHNY and SVGAGI (reference sequence). The length of the CDR3 is 13 residues. CDR3 residues: CASSQTQNTEAFF. DNA for the CDR3: TGTGCCAGCAGTCAAACACAGAACACTGAAGCTTTCTTT.

V and J are TRBV19 and TRBJ1-1, with 8 bases that match TRBD1. Germline CDR1 and CDR2: LNHDA and SQIVND (reference sequence). CDR3 length equals 19 residues. J lost 0 bases, V lost 3 bases, and 15 bases had no gene match. The CDR3 spells CASSIHPSGGNLMNTEAFF. CDR3 bases: TGTGCCAGTAGTATCCACCCCTCAGGGGGCAATTTGATGAACACTGAAGCTTTCTTT.

The chain joins TRBV19 to TRBJ1-5; D remains unclear. This CDR3 contains 16 residues. V lost 1 base, J lost 1 base, and 11 bases lay in between. The germline V gene encodes CDR1 LNHDA and CDR2 SQIVND (reference sequence). The CDR3 nucleotides read TGTGCCAGTAGTATAGGAGCGTCCACCAGCAATCAGCCCCAGCATTTT. Translating gives CASSIGASTSNQPQHF.

This chain links TRBV28 with TRBJ2-1; D is perhaps TRBD1 (5 bases). Germline lookup yields CDR1 MDHEN and CDR2 SYDVKM. The V and J ends lost 6 bases and 4 bases respectively, with 10 bases between them. The CDR3 sequence is 13 residues long. The CDR3 DNA is TGTGCCAGCAGAAACCAGGGTTACAATGAGCAGTTCTTC. Its translation is CASRNQGYNEQFF. Based on the CDR3 plus reference TRBV28 and TRBJ2-1, the full variable domain is DVKVTQSSRYLVKRTGEKVFLECVQDMDHENMFWYRQDPGLGLRLIYFSYDVKMKEKGDIPEGYSVSREKKERFSLILESASTNQTSMYLCASRNQGYNEQFFGPGTRLTVL.

The V gene is TRBV30, the J gene TRBJ1-4; D unclear. CDR3 length: 14 residues. CDR1 and CDR2 (germline): GTSNPN, SVGIG (reference sequence). V was cut by 5 bases and J by 2 bases, with 12 bases left in between. The CDR3 DNA reads as TGTGCCTGGGGCAGGTGGGCGACTAATGAAAAACTGTTTTTT. Translating gives CAWGRWATNEKLFF.

In regard to this clone: Other DNA sequences in this specimen translate into the identical CDR3. The rearrangement joins TRBV5-1 to TRBJ1-1; possible D gene TRBD1, 5 bases. The CDR3 is 13 amino acids. Germline-derived CDR1 and CDR2 are SGHRS and YFSETQ. Trimming pared 2 bases from V and 1 base from J, leaving 6 bases between. The CDR3 reads CASSLTGNTEAFF. CDR3 DNA sequence: TGCGCCAGCAGCTTAACAGGGAACACTGAAGCTTTCTTT.

The V call is TRBV6-6, the J call TRBJ1-2, with unresolved D. V lost 3 bases to trimming and J lost 8 bases, with 16 bases between them. The CDR3 length is 14 residues. Per germline, CDR1 MNHNY and CDR2 SVGAGI (reference sequence). In nucleotides, the CDR3 is TGTGCCAGCAGTTATCTACTAGGACCCTACGGCTACACCTTC. Protein product: CASSYLLGPYGYTF.

The J gene is TRBJ1-1, the V gene TRBV30, with 8 bases that match TRBD1. In germline, CDR1 is GTSNPN, CDR2 SVGIG (reference sequence). The CDR3 consists of 15 residues. V was pared by 7 bases and J by 4 bases, with 14 bases of the junction left unmatched. The CDR3 bases are TGTGCCTCGGAAGTGGGGTACAGGGGGAGCACTGAAGCTTTCTTT. Residues: CASEVGYRGSTEAFF.

About this clone: The junction does not match germline at one end; this may be a read error. The rearrangement links TRBV30 to TRBJ2-5, with TRBD2 matching over 8 bases. The CDR3 consists of 13 residues. CDR1 is GTSNPN and CDR2 is SVGIG in the germline V gene (reference sequence). The DNA of the CDR3 is TGTGCCTGGAGCGCCCCCGTCGGGAGGGAGGTTAACTTC. This codes for CAWSAPVGREVNF.

This clone was seen only a few times. The gene calls are TRBV5-6 and TRBJ1-2; D gene ambiguous. Trimming pared 2 bases from V and 3 bases from J, leaving 5 bases between. This CDR3 is built from 12 residues. The germline V gene has CDR1 SGHDT and CDR2 YYEEEE. CDR3: CASSFGDYGYTF. The CDR3 nucleotides are TGTGCCAGCAGCTTTGGAGACTATGGCTACACCTTC.